This T cell receptor (beta chain) stems from a study of cytomegalovirus exposure and HLA in healthy donors. In the PCR, 60 Vbeta and 13 Jbeta primers were used. Clones were sequenced by immunoSEQ multiplex PCR, and TCRdb holds only the in-frame ones, with some missing. Here the sample spans roughly 70,000 clones, roughly 78% being singletons. At the time of sampling, donors were nominally healthy, though unrecorded immune exposures were likely. Study-level results: In a later analysis, TCR beta V- and J-gene trimming showed a link to a missense DCLRE1C variant.

With respect to this clone: Its antigen is unidentified.

Per germline, CDR1 SGHDT and CDR2 YYEEEE. The V and J ends lost 9 bases and 11 bases respectively, with 20 bases between them. CDR3 size: 12 residues. This sequence joins TRBV5-6 and TRBJ1-1; D might be TRBD1 (5 bases). The sequenced material came from PBMCs. The origin of this receptor is a man aged 18-30 years in good health and CMV-seronegative. CDR3 nucleotide sequence: TGTGCCACATCCATCCAATCAGGGAATGCTTTCTTT. Encoded protein: CATSIQSGNAFF.